The source of this TCR beta chain is a study of blood T cells in healthy people across ages. Per germline, CDR1 SQVTM and CDR2 ANQGSEA. The CDR3 is 15 amino acids. After removal of 5 bases from V and 4 bases from J, the junction contained 10 bases not matched to a gene. Findings and limits, study-wide: Among long-lived donors, naive CD4+ cells were more numerous and diversity higher than in aged donors. PBMCs went unsorted, and a conclusive naive versus antigen-experienced comparison was therefore prevented.

This clonotype has a handful of counts. Its antigen is unidentified. Alongside a J-beta primer mix, a sample-barcoded 5' primer served in a second PCR lasting roughly 6 to 11 cycles. MiXCR, run by TCRdb on the 5' RACE reads, gives a single entry per CDR3 protein. The top ten clones hold 10% to 12% of a sample with about 1.6 million distinct CDR3 sequences, roughly 32% of them seen once. The clonotype originates from a woman between 25 and 40 years old in good health. The rearrangement uses TRBV29-1 and TRBJ1-5; 8 bases line up with TRBD1. The sample was blood. CDR3 coding DNA: TGCAGCGTTAAGCATGGGACAGGAATTAATCAGCCCCAGCATTTT. As protein: CSVKHGTGINQPQHF. Together with reference TRBV29-1 and TRBJ1-5, the CDR3 gives the full variable domain: SAVISQKPSRDICQRGTSLTIQCQVDSQVTMMFWYRQQPGQSLTLIATANQGSEATYESGFVIDKFPISRPNLTFSTLTVSNMSPEDSSIYLCSVKHGTGINQPQHFGDGTRLSIL.